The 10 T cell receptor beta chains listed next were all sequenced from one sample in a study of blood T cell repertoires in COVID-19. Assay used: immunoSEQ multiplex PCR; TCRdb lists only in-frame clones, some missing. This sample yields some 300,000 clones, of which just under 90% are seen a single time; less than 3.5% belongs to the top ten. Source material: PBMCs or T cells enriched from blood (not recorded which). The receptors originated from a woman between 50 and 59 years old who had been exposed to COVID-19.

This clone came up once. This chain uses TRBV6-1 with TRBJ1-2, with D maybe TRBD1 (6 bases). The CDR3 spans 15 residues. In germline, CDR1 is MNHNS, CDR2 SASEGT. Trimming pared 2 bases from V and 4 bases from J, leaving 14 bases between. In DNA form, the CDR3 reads TGTGCCAGCAGTGAAAGGGGGGGGAGCCCCTATGGCTACACCTTC. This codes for CASSERGGSPYGYTF.

The CDR3 here is CASSQQETQYF. The CDR3 DNA reads TGCGCCAGCTCCCAACAAGAGACCCAGTACTTC. V is TRBV5-1 and J is TRBJ2-5; no firm D call. The germline gives CDR1 SGHRS, CDR2 YFSETQ. The CDR3 is made up of 11 amino acids. V lost 7 bases and J 2 bases, leaving 6 bases between the germline ends.

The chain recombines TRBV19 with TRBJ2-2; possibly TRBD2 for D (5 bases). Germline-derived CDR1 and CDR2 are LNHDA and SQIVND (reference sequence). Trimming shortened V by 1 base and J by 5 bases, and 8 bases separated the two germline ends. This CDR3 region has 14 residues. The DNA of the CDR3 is TGTGCCAGTAGTATAGGGGCGGGTACCGGGGAGCTGTTTTTT. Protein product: CASSIGAGTGELFF. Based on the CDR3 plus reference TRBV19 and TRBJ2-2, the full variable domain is DGGITQSPKYLFRKEGQNVTLSCEQNLNHDAMYWYRQDPGQGLRLIYYSQIVNDFQKGDIAEGYSVSREKKESFPLTVTSAQKNPTAFYLCASSIGAGTGELFFGEGSRLTVL.

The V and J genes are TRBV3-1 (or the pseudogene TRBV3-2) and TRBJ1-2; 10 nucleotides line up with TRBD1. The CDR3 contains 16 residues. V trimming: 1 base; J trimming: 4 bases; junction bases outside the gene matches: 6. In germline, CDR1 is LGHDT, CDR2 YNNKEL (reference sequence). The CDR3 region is CASSQGGTGVSYGYTF. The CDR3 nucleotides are TGTGCCAGCAGCCAAGGTGGGACAGGGGTTTCCTATGGCTACACCTTC.

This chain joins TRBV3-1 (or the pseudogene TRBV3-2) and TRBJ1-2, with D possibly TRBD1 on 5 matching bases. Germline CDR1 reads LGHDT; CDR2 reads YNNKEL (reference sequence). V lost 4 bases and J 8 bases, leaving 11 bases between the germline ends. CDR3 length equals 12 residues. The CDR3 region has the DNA TGTGCCAGCAGCCTCAGGGATCGCGGCTACACCTTC. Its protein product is CASSLRDRGYTF.

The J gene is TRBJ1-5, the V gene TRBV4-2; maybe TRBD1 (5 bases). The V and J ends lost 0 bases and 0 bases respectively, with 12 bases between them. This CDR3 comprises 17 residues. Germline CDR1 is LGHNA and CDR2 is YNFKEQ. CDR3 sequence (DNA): TGTGCCAGCAGCCAAGATAGTATAGGGGCTAGCAATCAGCCCCAGCATTTT. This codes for CASSQDSIGASNQPQHF.

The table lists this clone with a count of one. Here the CDR3 reads CASSQGPTGAVGQYF. The CDR3 DNA follows: TGTGCCAGCAGCCAAGGTCCGACAGGGGCTGTTGGGCAGTACTTC. The chain is built from TRBV3-1 (or the pseudogene TRBV3-2) and TRBJ2-7; 8 bases map to TRBD1. J lost 9 bases, V lost 1 base, and 11 bases had no gene match. This CDR3 has 15 residues. CDR1 and CDR2 from the germline V gene are LGHDT and YNNKEL (reference sequence).

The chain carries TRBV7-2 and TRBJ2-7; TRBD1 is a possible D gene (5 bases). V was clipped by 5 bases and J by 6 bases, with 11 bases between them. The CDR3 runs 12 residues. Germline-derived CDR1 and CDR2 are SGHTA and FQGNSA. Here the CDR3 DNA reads TGTGCCAGCAGCCCAGACAGTTTCGAGCAGTACTTC. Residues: CASSPDSFEQYF.

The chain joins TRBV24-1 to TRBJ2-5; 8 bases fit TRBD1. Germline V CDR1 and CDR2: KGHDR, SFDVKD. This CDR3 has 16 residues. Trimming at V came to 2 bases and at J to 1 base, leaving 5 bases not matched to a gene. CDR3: CATSDSGTGPQETQYF. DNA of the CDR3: TGTGCCACCAGTGATTCCGGGACAGGACCCCAAGAGACCCAGTACTTC.

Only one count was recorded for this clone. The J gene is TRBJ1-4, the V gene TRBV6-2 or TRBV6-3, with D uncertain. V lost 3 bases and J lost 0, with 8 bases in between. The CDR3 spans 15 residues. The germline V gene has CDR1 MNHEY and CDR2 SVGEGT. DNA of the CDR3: TGTGCCAGCAGTTATCGGACTACAACTAATGAAAAACTGTTTTTT. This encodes CASSYRTTTNEKLFF.